This TCR beta chain stems from a study of blood T cell repertoires in COVID-19. Some clones are missing from TCRdb's copy, which holds only in-frame ones; the method was immunoSEQ multiplex PCR. Among 76,000 or so clones listed, 91% were seen once. CDR1 and CDR2 from the germline V gene are SNHLY and FYNNEI. V shed 8 bases and J shed 8 bases, with 13 bases lying between them. CDR3 length: 13 amino acids. The sequence was obtained from a human donor in a cohort sampled during active COVID-19. This chain joins TRBV2 and TRBJ1-6; D might be TRBD1 (5 bases). Sequenced input: peripheral blood. The DNA of the CDR3 is TGTGCCAGCGGTCTGGCAGGGCATTCACCCCTCCACTTT. It specifies CASGLAGHSPLHF.